This passage covers 18 T cell receptor beta chains from one sample sequenced in a study of technical replicates of blood from a handful of donors. TCRdb's copy holds only in-frame clones and misses some; the assay was immunoSEQ multiplex PCR. The data hold tens of thousands of clones, with 92% observed a single time. The sample taken for sequencing was T cells isolated from PBMCs. These receptor sequences come from a human donor in good health.

The genes are TRBV6-5 and TRBJ1-6; TRBD1 matches at 7 bases. CDR1 MNHEY and CDR2 SVGAGI come from the germline V gene. V lost 1 base, J lost 7 bases, and 7 bases stayed unmatched. The CDR3 extends over 16 amino acids. The CDR3, as DNA: TGTGCCAGCAGTTACTTCCAGGGGGGCGGAAATTCACCCCTCCACTTT. Its translation is CASSYFQGGGNSPLHF.

The V gene is TRBV12-5, the J gene TRBJ2-1; 9 nucleotides agree with TRBD1. The germline CDR1 and CDR2 sequences are LGHNT and FRNRAP. This CDR3 is 19 amino acids long. Trimming took 1 base from V and 0 from J; bases not matched to a gene: 10. In DNA, the CDR3 is TGTGCTAGTGGTTTGGGGCCTCTAGACAGGGGGAGCTCCTACAATGAGCAGTTCTTC. This gives the protein CASGLGPLDRGSSYNEQFF.

This clone has just one count. The CDR3 is CASSYPLGGSGNTEAFF. For the CDR3, the DNA is TGTGCCAGCAGTTACCCCCTAGGGGGAAGCGGGAACACTGAAGCTTTCTTT. J is TRBJ1-1 and V is TRBV28; tentative D call: TRBD1 (6 bases). The CDR3 extends over 17 amino acids. Trimming took 4 bases from V and 1 from J, leaving 19 bases between them. Germline values: CDR1 MDHEN, CDR2 SYDVKM.

V gene TRBV9 combines with J gene TRBJ2-1, with 7 bases matching TRBD2. CDR3 length: 16 amino acids. J gave up 4 bases and V 3 bases, and 10 bases lay outside the gene matches. Germline V gene sequence: CDR1 SGDLS, CDR2 YYNGEE. CDR3 amino acids: CASSDNERGGYNEQFF. The CDR3 DNA is TGTGCCAGCAGCGATAATGAGCGGGGCGGGTACAATGAGCAGTTCTTC.

This sequence joins TRBV7-9 and TRBJ2-1; 10 bases are a match to TRBD2. Germline CDR1 SEHNR, CDR2 FQNEAQ (reference sequence). The junction had 7 bases not matched to a gene; V was cut back by 4 bases and J by 7 bases. The CDR3 runs to 15 residues. The CDR3 sequence: CASSSLAGEGNEQFF. The CDR3 region has the DNA TGTGCCAGCAGCTCTCTAGCGGGAGAAGGGAATGAGCAGTTCTTC.

The chain uses TRBV28 and TRBJ1-6, with D hard to call. From germline, CDR1 is MDHEN and CDR2 SYDVKM. The CDR3 is 16 residues long. V lost 4 bases to trimming and J lost 2 bases, with 12 bases between them. The chain's CDR3 is CASSYRVVAYNSPLHF. CDR3 bases: TGTGCCAGCAGTTATCGAGTCGTTGCCTATAATTCACCCCTCCACTTT.

The chain is built from TRBV18 and TRBJ2-3; 8 nucleotides agree with TRBD2. This CDR3 has 14 amino acids. After removal of 6 bases from V and 2 bases from J, the junction contained 4 bases not matched to a gene. The germline V gene encodes CDR1 KGHSH and CDR2 LQKENI. This CDR3 is CASSPSGYTDTQYF. The DNA for the CDR3 is TGTGCCAGCTCCCCTAGCGGGTACACAGATACGCAGTATTTT.

This clone has just a few counts. The gene calls are TRBV2 and TRBJ2-7; 9 nucleotides match TRBD1. The CDR3 runs 13 residues. Looked up from germline, CDR1 is SNHLY and CDR2 is FYNNEI. Trimming took 6 bases from V and 6 from J; bases not matched to a gene: 6. The CDR3 DNA sequence: TGTGCCAGCAGCCTACAGGGGGCAAGCGAGCAGTACTTC. Amino acid sequence: CASSLQGASEQYF. The variable domain in full, completed from reference TRBV2 and TRBJ2-7, reads EPEVTQTPSHQVTQMGQEVILRCVPISNHLYFYWYRQILGQKVEFLVSFYNNEISEKSEIFDDQFSVERPDGSNFTLKIRSTKLEDSAMYFCASSLQGASEQYFGPGTRLTVT.

V and J are TRBV5-1 and TRBJ2-1, with 10 bases fitting TRBD1. This CDR3 has 14 amino acids. Unmatched junction bases numbered 5, after V lost 3 bases and J lost 8 bases. CDR1 is SGHRS and CDR2 is YFSETQ in the germline V gene. CDR3 bases: TGCGCCAGCAGCTCAGGGACAGGGGTAGATGAGCAGTTCTTC. It yields the protein CASSSGTGVDEQFF.

J is TRBJ1-5 and V is TRBV5-1; no firm D call. The CDR3 length is 13 residues. Germline assignment: CDR1 SGHRS and CDR2 YFSETQ. V lost 5 bases and J lost 0, with 6 bases in between. The CDR3 sequence is CASSEGSNQPQHF. DNA for the CDR3: TGCGCCAGCAGTGAGGGTAGCAATCAGCCCCAGCATTTT.

The V and J genes are TRBV13 and TRBJ2-2; 7 bases match TRBD1. The V segment lost 5 bases and the J segment 7 bases; nucleotides outside the gene matches: 7. Germline V gene sequence: CDR1 PRHDT, CDR2 FYEKMQ (reference sequence). The CDR3 has 14 residues. CDR3 nucleotide sequence: TGTGCCAGCAGCCGGACAGGAGTGAGCGGGGAGCTGTTTTTT. Encoded protein: CASSRTGVSGELFF.

This sequence joins TRBV9 and TRBJ1-6; 11 bases agree with TRBD1. V trimming: 0 bases; J trimming: 4 bases; junction bases outside the gene matches: 3. The CDR3 is 17 residues long. CDR1 is SGDLS, CDR2 YYNGEE, per germline. CDR3 bases: TGTGCCAGCAGCGTAGGGACAGGGGGCGAATATAATTCACCCCTCCACTTT. The encoded protein is CASSVGTGGEYNSPLHF.

The chain links TRBV18 to TRBJ1-1; D is ambiguous. This CDR3 is built from 14 residues. V shed 2 bases and J shed 3 bases, with 10 bases lying between them. The V gene's germline CDR1 is KGHSH and CDR2 LQKENI. Written as DNA, the CDR3 is TGTGCCAGCTCACCAGGATCAGGCGACACTGAAGCTTTCTTT. Translated, it gives CASSPGSGDTEAFF.

The chain joins TRBV7-9 to TRBJ1-4; 9 positions match TRBD1. CDR1 SEHNR and CDR2 FQNEAQ come from the germline V gene (reference sequence). This CDR3 has 16 amino acids. Losses at the gene ends were 4 bases for V and 7 bases for J; bases not matched to a gene: 10. This CDR3 reads CASSSPVGQGGEKLFF. The DNA of the CDR3 is TGTGCCAGCAGCTCGCCGGTGGGACAGGGCGGTGAAAAACTGTTTTTT.

This chain links TRBV10-3 with TRBJ1-3, with D possibly matching TRBD1 (5 bases). This CDR3 contains 20 residues. In germline, CDR1 is ENHRY, CDR2 SYGVKD. Trimming removed 6 bases from V and 0 bases from J, with 27 bases in between. CDR3: CAIRSRSTADTNSSGNTIYF. The DNA for the CDR3 is TGTGCCATCAGGAGCCGGTCGACAGCCGATACAAACTCCTCTGGAAACACCATATATTTT.

This sequence joins TRBV28 and TRBJ2-7; TRBD2 matches 12 bases. CDR1 and CDR2 from the germline V gene are MDHEN and SYDVKM. J was trimmed by 4 bases and V by 4 bases; bases with no gene match: 5. The CDR3 is 15 amino acids. CDR3 protein: CASSSLAGGGYEQYF. CDR3 sequence (DNA): TGTGCCAGCAGTTCTCTAGCGGGAGGGGGGTACGAGCAGTACTTC.

The chain combines TRBV5-1 with TRBJ2-7, with 9 bases lining up with TRBD1. Germline V CDR1 and CDR2: SGHRS, YFSETQ. V shed 5 bases, J shed 3 bases, and the junction held 6 bases outside the gene matches. There are 14 residues in the CDR3. The CDR3 coding sequence is TGCGCCAGCAGTACCGGGACAGGGATCTACGAGCAGTACTTC. Translation: CASSTGTGIYEQYF.

The J gene is TRBJ1-1, the V gene TRBV10-1; perhaps TRBD1 as D (5 bases). The V and J ends lost 0 bases and 0 bases respectively, with 8 bases between them. Germline V gives CDR1 WNHNN, CDR2 SYGVQD (reference sequence). The CDR3 extends over 15 amino acids. The CDR3 bases are TGCGCCAGCAGTGAGTCGAAGGGGATGAACACTGAAGCTTTCTTT. This encodes CASSESKGMNTEAFF.